What follows are 18 T cell receptor beta chains derived from one specimen sequenced in a study of T-cell reconstitution after alpha-beta-depleted transplantation in children. TCRbeta library preparation incorporated unique molecular identifiers. TCRdb used MiXCR to reprocess the PCR reads, holding one entry per CDR3 protein. The table shows 540,000 or so distinct CDR3 sequences, with approximately 22% occurring only once. Sequences were derived from PBMCs, mostly from graft donor cells, sampled 360 days after TCRalphabeta/CD19-depleted stem cell transplant. These receptors all come from a boy younger than two who had a stem cell transplant for acute myeloid leukemia, so the T cells may come from the graft donor.

This clonotype was observed many times. The chain couples TRBV5-1 to TRBJ2-1, with 7 bases matching TRBD2. This CDR3 has 15 amino acids. The germline V gene has CDR1 SGHRS and CDR2 YFSETQ. With V trimmed by 3 bases and J by 8 bases, 11 bases remained unmatched. CDR3 DNA sequence: TGCGCCAGCAGCTCCGGGACTACCATACTCGATGAGCAGTTCTTC. Translating it yields CASSSGTTILDEQFF.

The table lists this clonotype with a few counts. This chain connects TRBV11-2 to TRBJ1-1, with 8 bases fitting TRBD1. Germline values: CDR1 SGHAT, CDR2 FQNNGV. The CDR3 runs 15 residues. The V and J ends lost 4 bases and 10 bases, in that order; junction bases with no gene match: 14. CDR3 DNA sequence: TGTGCCAGCAGCTCCTGGGGACAGGCGGCGAGTGGAGCTTTCTTT. This encodes CASSSWGQAASGAFF.

In its sample, this clonotype was seen a few times. This CDR3 reads CAISEGDYGYTF. For the CDR3, the DNA is TGTGCCATCAGTGAAGGAGACTATGGCTACACCTTC. The chain is built from TRBV10-3 and TRBJ1-2; D unclear. The germline V gene encodes CDR1 ENHRY and CDR2 SYGVKD. V lost 3 bases and J 3 bases, leaving 5 bases between the germline ends. The CDR3 consists of 12 residues.

The chain is built from TRBV20-1 and TRBJ1-5; D unresolved. Trimming took 3 bases from V and 1 from J, leaving 4 bases between them. The CDR3 extends over 12 amino acids. Germline lookup yields CDR1 DFQATT and CDR2 SNEGSKA (reference sequence). The CDR3 is CSASVSNQPQHF. CDR3 bases: TGCAGTGCTAGTGTAAGCAATCAGCCCCAGCATTTT.

This rearrangement joins TRBV7-9 to TRBJ2-7, with a weak D call TRBD1 (5 bases). From germline, CDR1 is SEHNR and CDR2 FQNEAQ (reference sequence). The CDR3 consists of 14 residues. Trimming stripped 5 bases from V and 3 bases from J, with 14 bases between. CDR3 sequence reads: CASSPQELVYEQYF. CDR3 in DNA: TGTGCCAGCAGCCCACAGGAGTTGGTCTACGAGCAGTACTTC. The full variable domain, in which reference TRBV7-9 and TRBJ2-7 provide the parts outside the CDR3, is DTGVSQNPRHKITKRGQNVTFRCDPISEHNRLYWYRQTLGQGPEFLTYFQNEAQLEKSRLLSDRFSAERPKGSFSTLEIQRTEQGDSAMYLCASSPQELVYEQYFGPGTRLTVT.

This sequence joins TRBV20-1 and TRBJ1-4; unclear D gene. V was clipped by 1 base and J by 8 bases, with 5 bases between them. The CDR3 is 11 residues long. The germline gives CDR1 DFQATT, CDR2 SNEGSKA (reference sequence). This CDR3 reads CSARGNEKLFF. The CDR3 DNA reads as TGCAGTGCTAGAGGCAACGAAAAACTGTTTTTT.

V is TRBV20-1 and J is TRBJ2-2, with 13 bases identical to TRBD2. This CDR3 has 15 residues. V gave up 6 bases and J gave up 6 bases; unmatched junction bases: 7. Per the germline V gene, CDR1 is DFQATT and CDR2 is SNEGSKA (reference sequence). The CDR3 nucleotides read TGCAGTGCCCCAACTAGCGGGGGGGCCGCCGGGGAGCTGTTTTTT. Translated, it gives CSAPTSGGAAGELFF.

This clonotype showed up many times. DNA of the CDR3: TGTGCCAGCACGAGCGGGGGGAACACCGGGGAGCTGTTTTTT. The encoded protein is CASTSGGNTGELFF. V usage is TRBV28 and J usage is TRBJ2-2, with 8 bases that match TRBD2. The germline V gene has CDR1 MDHEN and CDR2 SYDVKM. With 7 bases clipped from V and 1 base from J, the junction kept 2 bases outside the gene matches. This CDR3 contains 14 residues.

This clonotype occurred many times. The chain employs TRBV7-6 and TRBJ2-3; D remains ambiguous. Trimming left V 6 bases short and J 7 bases short, with 5 bases between. The CDR3 is made up of 10 amino acids. Germline-derived CDR1 and CDR2 are SGHVS and FNYEAQ. In DNA form, the CDR3 reads TGTGCCAGCAGATCTTATACGCAGTATTTT. Protein: CASRSYTQYF.

In this sample, this clonotype turned up many times. The chain is built from TRBV20-1 and TRBJ2-3; D is perhaps TRBD1 or TRBD2 (7 bases each). This CDR3 spans 15 amino acids. The germline gives CDR1 DFQATT, CDR2 SNEGSKA (reference sequence). Trimming left V 2 bases short and J 6 bases short, with 18 bases between. The CDR3 here is CSARSGRGREDTQYF. The CDR3 DNA is TGCAGTGCTAGATCGGGGAGGGGGCGCGAGGATACGCAGTATTTT.

The gene calls are TRBV12-3 or TRBV12-4 and TRBJ2-1; D uncertain. The V gene lost 7 bases and the J gene lost 8 bases, with 21 bases spanning the gap. The CDR3 sequence is 15 residues long. The CDR3 coding sequence is TGTGCCAGCACTTATTATCCCGTAGTTCCCCATGAGCAGTTCTTC. It specifies CASTYYPVVPHEQFF.

The V and J genes are TRBV11-2 and TRBJ2-7; D possibly matches TRBD1 or TRBD2 (5 bases each). V shed 2 bases and J shed 3 bases, with 17 bases lying between them. The CDR3 loop spans 16 amino acids. CDR1 is SGHAT, CDR2 FQNNGV, per germline. The CDR3 bases are TGTGCCAGCAGCTTATCGCCGGGGCCAGCTCTCTACGAGCAGTACGTC. Its protein product is CASSLSPGPALYEQYV.

The sample holds many counts of this clonotype. CDR3: CSALQGTTGELFF. CDR3 nucleotides: TGCAGCGCTCTACAGGGGACCACCGGGGAGCTGTTTTTT. The chain links TRBV29-1 to TRBJ2-2; TRBD1 matches at 7 bases. The CDR3 spans 13 residues. Germline loops: CDR1 SQVTM, CDR2 ANQGSEA. The J segment lost 4 bases and the V segment lost 7 bases, leaving 6 bases of the junction unmatched.

This clonotype was detected ten times or more. V gene TRBV20-1 combines with J gene TRBJ2-1; tentative D call: TRBD1 (5 bases). The ends were cut back, 6 bases at V and 7 bases at J, with 13 bases in the middle. The CDR3 runs to 12 residues. Germline V gives CDR1 DFQATT, CDR2 SNEGSKA (reference sequence). The CDR3 protein is CSALGVQNEQFF. The CDR3, as DNA: TGCAGTGCCCTAGGGGTTCAAAATGAGCAGTTCTTC.

The chain has TRBV11-2 and TRBJ1-4, with D possibly TRBD1 on 5 matching bases. V was pared by 5 bases and J by 7 bases, with 14 bases between. The germline gives CDR1 SGHAT, CDR2 FQNNGV. The CDR3 covers 14 residues. The CDR3 region has the DNA TGTGCCAGCAGCCCTCGCGGGGCGGGTGAAAAACTGTTTTTT. It encodes CASSPRGAGEKLFF.

This clonotype was counted at least ten times. The gene calls are TRBV9 and TRBJ2-1; TRBD2 matches 13 bases. This CDR3 contains 15 residues. Germline CDR1 is SGDLS and CDR2 is YYNGEE. V was pared by 2 bases and J by 7 bases, with 3 bases of the junction left unmatched. The CDR3 DNA follows: TGTGCCAGCAGCGTCGGGGGACTAGCGGGGAATGAGCAGTTCTTC. This translates into CASSVGGLAGNEQFF.

J is TRBJ2-7 and V is TRBV5-1, with TRBD1 identical over 8 bases. CDR3 size: 15 residues. CDR1 is SGHRS and CDR2 is YFSETQ in the germline V gene. With V trimmed by 0 bases and J by 1 base, 3 bases remained unmatched. CDR3 coding DNA: TGCGCCAGCAGCTTGGAGCAGGGGGCGTCCTACGAGCAGTACTTC. This encodes CASSLEQGASYEQYF. Full variable domain (rest looked up from reference TRBV5-1 and TRBJ2-7): KAGVTQTPRYLIKTRGQQVTLSCSPISGHRSVSWYQQTPGQGLQFLFEYFSETQRNKGNFPGRFSGRQFSNSRSEMNVSTLELGDSALYLCASSLEQGASYEQYFGPGTRLTVT.

The chain employs TRBV7-2 and TRBJ2-7; TRBD1 might be the D (6 bases). Per the germline V gene, CDR1 is SGHTA and CDR2 is FQGNSA. The CDR3 spans 15 residues. Trimming removed 5 bases from V and 2 bases from J, with 16 bases in between. The CDR3 protein is CASSAAVGGPYEQYF. Written as DNA, the CDR3 is TGTGCCAGCAGCGCTGCCGTTGGGGGCCCCTACGAGCAGTACTTC.